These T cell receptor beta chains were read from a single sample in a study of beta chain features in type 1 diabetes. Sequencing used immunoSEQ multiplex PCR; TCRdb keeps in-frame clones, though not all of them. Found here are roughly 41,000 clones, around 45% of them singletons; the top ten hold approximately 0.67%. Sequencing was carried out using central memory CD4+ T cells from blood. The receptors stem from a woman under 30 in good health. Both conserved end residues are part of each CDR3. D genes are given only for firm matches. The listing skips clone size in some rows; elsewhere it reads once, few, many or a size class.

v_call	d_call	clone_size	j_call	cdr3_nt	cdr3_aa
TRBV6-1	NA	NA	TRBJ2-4	TGTGCCAGCAGTGAACTGTATTTCGGAGCCAAAAACATTCAGTACTTC	CASSELYFGAKNIQYF
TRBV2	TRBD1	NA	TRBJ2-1	TGTGCCAGCACCGATGGGCCAGGGGGACATGAGCAGTTCTTC	CASTDGPGGHEQFF
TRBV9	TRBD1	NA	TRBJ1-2	TGTGCCAGCAGCGTAGAGGAGGGGGCTTTGGGTGGCTACACCTTC	CASSVEEGALGGYTF
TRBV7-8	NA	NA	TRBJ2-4	TGTGCCAGCAGCCCGGAGGGACAAAACATTCAGTACTTC	CASSPEGQNIQYF
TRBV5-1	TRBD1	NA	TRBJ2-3	TGCGCCAGCACGACAGGGCTCACAGATACGCAGTATTTT	CASTTGLTDTQYF
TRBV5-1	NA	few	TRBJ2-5	TGCGCCAGCTCCCGAGAGGTTCAAGAGACCCAGTACTTC	CASSREVQETQYF
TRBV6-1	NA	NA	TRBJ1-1	TGTGCCAGCCTTGGGCAGCCGAACACTGAAGCTTTCTTT	CASLGQPNTEAFF
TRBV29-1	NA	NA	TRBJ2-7	TGCAGCGTTGCCCAGGAAACCTACGAGCAGTACTTC	CSVAQETYEQYF
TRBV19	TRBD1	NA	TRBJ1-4	TGTGCCAGTCGCAGGGGGCGCGCGGATGAAAAACTGTTTTTT	CASRRGRADEKLFF
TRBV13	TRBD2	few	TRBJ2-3	TGTGCCAGCAGCCTACTAGCGGGAGGGGGAGATACGCAGTATTTT	CASSLLAGGGDTQYF
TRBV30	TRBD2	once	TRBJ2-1	TGTGCCTGGAGTCCCCGGGGGGGGGCGAGTGAGCAGTTCTTC	CAWSPRGGASEQFF
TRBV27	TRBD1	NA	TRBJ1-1	TGTGCCAGCAGTCCCCGGGACAGTGAAGCTTTCTTT	CASSPRDSEAFF
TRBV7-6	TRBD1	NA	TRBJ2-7	TGTGCCAGCAGCCGAAACAGGGGGCGAGGCGAGCAGTACTTC	CASSRNRGRGEQYF
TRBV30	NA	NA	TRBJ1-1	TGTGCCTGGAGTGTACTGGGGGGGCCTGAAGCTTTCTTT	CAWSVLGGPEAFF
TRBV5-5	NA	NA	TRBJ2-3	TGTGCCAGCAGCTCCCCGGGCACAGATACGCAGTATTTT	CASSSPGTDTQYF